These 16 T cell receptor beta chains were all obtained from the same sample, sequenced in a study of CD8+ T cells in alopecia areata. Treatment of the sample: oral pan-JAK inhibitor, 5-10 mg twice daily. Extracted RNA was reverse transcribed into cDNA, the sequencing template. Produced via immunoSEQ multiplex PCR; TCRdb's table is partial and in-frame only. The sample comprises approximately 200,000 clones, approximately 40% of which are singletons, and around 2.5% rests with the top ten. The source was CD4+ T cells sorted from blood, collected at roughly week 36, from a patient treated with tofacitinib. The source is a human donor with alopecia areata.

This clone came up a few times. J is TRBJ2-7 and V is TRBV27, with 10 bases matching TRBD1. The trim removed 6 bases at V and 5 bases at J, leaving 13 bases unmatched. The germline gives CDR1 MNHEY, CDR2 SMNVEV (reference sequence). The CDR3 sequence is 16 residues long. The CDR3 bases are TGTGCCAGCAGCACTCCCAAGGGACAGGGGTCGCACGAGCAGTACTTC. Translated: CASSTPKGQGSHEQYF.

This clone appeared a few times. V is TRBV29-1 and J is TRBJ2-5; D is possibly TRBD1 or TRBD2 (5 bases each). V lost 6 bases, J lost 3 bases, and 20 bases lay in between. The germline gives CDR1 SQVTM, CDR2 ANQGSEA. There are 15 residues in the CDR3. This CDR3 reads CSVRDPLHEEETQYF. The CDR3 nucleotides are TGCAGCGTCCGGGACCCTTTACACGAGGAAGAGACCCAGTACTTC.

The V and J genes are TRBV27 and TRBJ2-4; 7 nucleotides match TRBD1. Per germline, CDR1 MNHEY and CDR2 SMNVEV (reference sequence). V trimming: 4 bases; J trimming: 0 bases; junction bases outside the gene matches: 12. This CDR3 contains 18 residues. The CDR3 nucleotides are TGTGCCAGCAGTTCGCCGACCCGGGACAGCCTAGCCAAAAACATTCAGTACTTC. This encodes CASSSPTRDSLAKNIQYF.

Only one count was recorded for this clone. V gene TRBV6-5 combines with J gene TRBJ1-2, with TRBD1 matching 9 bases. V dropped 6 bases and J dropped 1; count of bases not matched to a gene: 0. The V gene's germline CDR1 is MNHEY and CDR2 SVGAGI. CDR3 size: 13 residues. DNA for the CDR3: TGTGCCAGCAGGGGACAGGGTAACTATGGCTACACCTTC. Translation: CASRGQGNYGYTF.

The V gene is TRBV2, the J gene TRBJ1-4; D is perhaps TRBD1 (6 bases). Per the germline V gene, CDR1 is SNHLY and CDR2 is FYNNEI. There are 14 residues in the CDR3. The V end was cut by 10 bases, the J end by 2 bases, with 14 bases between. The CDR3 DNA is TGTGCCACTCACCGAGGGGGGACTAATGAAAAACTGTTTTTT. Encoded protein: CATHRGGTNEKLFF.

The chain is built from TRBV9 and TRBJ2-5; 9 bases align to TRBD2. Looked up from germline, CDR1 is SGDLS and CDR2 is YYNGEE. The ends lost 0 bases at V and 13 bases at J; junction bases unmatched: 10. The CDR3 totals 14 residues. This CDR3 reads CASSVAGAGGRPYF. CDR3 bases: TGTGCCAGCAGCGTAGCTGGAGCGGGAGGTCGCCCGTACTTC.

The chain employs TRBV30 and TRBJ2-5; D uncertain. Germline CDR1 GTSNPN, CDR2 SVGIG (reference sequence). The CDR3 loop spans 12 amino acids. The ends were cut back, 0 bases at V and 5 bases at J, with 7 bases in the middle. The CDR3 DNA reads TGTGCCTGGAGTGTACGGTGGGAGACCCAGTACTTC. Translating it yields CAWSVRWETQYF.

The sample holds a few counts of this clone. This chain links TRBV29-1 with TRBJ2-1; D possibly matches TRBD1 or TRBD2 (6 bases each). The CDR3 extends over 13 amino acids. V was clipped by 6 bases and J by 9 bases, with 18 bases between them. CDR1 and CDR2 (germline): SQVTM, ANQGSEA. The CDR3 region has the DNA TGCAGCGTGAGGGGGGCAGCGAGTAGTGAGCAGTTCTTC. It specifies CSVRGAASSEQFF.

This chain uses TRBV5-4 with TRBJ2-1, with D possibly called TRBD1 or TRBD2 (5 bases each). Trimming took 1 base from V and 2 from J, leaving 10 bases between them. The germline gives CDR1 SGHNT, CDR2 YYREEE (reference sequence). This CDR3 has 15 amino acids. The CDR3 DNA reads as TGTGCCAGCAGCTTGTACGGGGCACCCTACAATGAGCAGTTCTTC. Protein sequence: CASSLYGAPYNEQFF. The full variable domain, completed using reference TRBV5-4 and TRBJ2-1, is ETGVTQSPTHLIKTRGQQVTLRCSSQSGHNTVSWYQQALGQGPQFIFQYYREEENGRGNFPPRFSGLQFPNYSSELNVNALELDDSALYLCASSLYGAPYNEQFFGPGTRLTVL.

This clone appeared once. The rearrangement joins TRBV28 to TRBJ1-5; D perhaps matches TRBD1 (5 bases). The CDR3 has 17 residues. CDR1 is MDHEN, CDR2 SYDVKM, per germline. V dropped 6 bases and J dropped 0 bases, with 18 bases sitting between them. The CDR3 DNA follows: TGTGCCAGCAGACGGGGGGGAGGCGGCCGTAGCAATCAGCCCCAGCATTTT. Translation: CASRRGGGGRSNQPQHF.

The CDR3 here is CAWSVKAGQPQHF. CDR3 nucleotide sequence: TGTGCCTGGAGTGTAAAGGCTGGACAGCCCCAGCATTTT. The chain carries TRBV30 and TRBJ1-5; D gene unclear. Per the germline V gene, CDR1 is GTSNPN and CDR2 is SVGIG (reference sequence). V was pared by 0 bases and J by 7 bases, with 10 bases between. The CDR3 runs to 13 residues.

This clone was recorded at least ten times. The chain links TRBV7-9 to TRBJ2-1; the match to TRBD2 covers 9 bases. The germline V gene has CDR1 SEHNR and CDR2 FQNEAQ (reference sequence). V gave up 3 bases and J gave up 7 bases; unmatched junction bases: 4. CDR3 length equals 14 residues. CDR3 region: CASSLLAGSNEQFF. The CDR3 region has the DNA TGTGCCAGCAGCTTGCTAGCGGGATCGAATGAGCAGTTCTTC.

This clone has just a few counts. The gene calls are TRBV28 and TRBJ1-5; D may be TRBD1 (5 bases). The CDR3 loop spans 14 amino acids. Germline-derived CDR1 and CDR2 are MDHEN and SYDVKM. V gave up 5 bases and J gave up 10 bases, with 18 bases separating them. The CDR3 reads CASSDHRGARPQHF. CDR3 nucleotides: TGTGCCAGCAGTGACCACCGGGGCGCGCGACCCCAGCATTTT.

This chain connects TRBV5-5 to TRBJ2-5; perhaps TRBD1 as D (6 bases). V lost 3 bases, J lost 3 bases, and 12 bases lay in between. The CDR3 is 14 amino acids. CDR1 is SGHKS and CDR2 is YYEKEE in the germline V gene (reference sequence). CDR3 in amino acids: CASSSGQLEETQYF. The DNA for the CDR3 is TGTGCCAGCAGCTCAGGACAGCTTGAAGAGACCCAGTACTTC.

This clone was observed a handful of times. The genes are TRBV7-9 and TRBJ2-7, with 11 bases that match TRBD2. V gave up 5 bases and J gave up 5 bases; unmatched junction bases: 11. Germline V gives CDR1 SEHNR, CDR2 FQNEAQ (reference sequence). The CDR3 is 16 amino acids. The CDR3 sequence is CASSTRLAGRIDEQYF. CDR3 nucleotide sequence: TGTGCCAGCAGCACCCGACTAGCGGGAAGAATTGACGAGCAGTACTTC. Based on the CDR3 plus reference TRBV7-9 and TRBJ2-7, the full variable domain is DTGVSQNPRHKITKRGQNVTFRCDPISEHNRLYWYRQTLGQGPEFLTYFQNEAQLEKSRLLSDRFSAERPKGSFSTLEIQRTEQGDSAMYLCASSTRLAGRIDEQYFGPGTRLTVT.

The genes are TRBV7-3 and TRBJ2-3; D is ambiguous. CDR3 size: 17 residues. Germline-derived CDR1 and CDR2 are SGHTA and FQGTGA. V was clipped by 3 bases and J by 1 base, with 17 bases between them. The CDR3 protein is CASSFRARGIRTDTQYF. CDR3 sequence (DNA): TGTGCCAGCAGCTTCCGTGCCCGTGGGATCCGCACAGATACGCAGTATTTT.